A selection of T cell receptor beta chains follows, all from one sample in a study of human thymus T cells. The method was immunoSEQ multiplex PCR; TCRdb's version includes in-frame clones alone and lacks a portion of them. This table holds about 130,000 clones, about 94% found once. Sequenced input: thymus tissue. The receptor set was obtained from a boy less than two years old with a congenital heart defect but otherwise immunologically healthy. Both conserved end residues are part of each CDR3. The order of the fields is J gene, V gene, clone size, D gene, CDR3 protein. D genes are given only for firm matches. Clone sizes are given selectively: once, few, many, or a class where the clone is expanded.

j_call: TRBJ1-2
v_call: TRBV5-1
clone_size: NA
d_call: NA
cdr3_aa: CASSPDERGPLYGYTF

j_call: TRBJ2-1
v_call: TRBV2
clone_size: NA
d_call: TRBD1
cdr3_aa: CASTRGAPGTGTYNEQFF

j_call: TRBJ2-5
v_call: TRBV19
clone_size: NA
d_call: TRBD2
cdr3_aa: CASSPPGLAGTIPQETQYF

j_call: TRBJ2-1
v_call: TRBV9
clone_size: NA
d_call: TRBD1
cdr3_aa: CASSVRTTGGGEQFF

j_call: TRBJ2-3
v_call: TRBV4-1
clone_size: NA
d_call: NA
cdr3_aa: CASSQVQLSTDTQYF

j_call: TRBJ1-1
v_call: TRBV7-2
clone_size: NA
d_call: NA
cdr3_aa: CASSLESRPEAFF

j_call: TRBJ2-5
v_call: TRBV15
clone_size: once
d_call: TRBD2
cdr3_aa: CATSTGTTRGETQYF

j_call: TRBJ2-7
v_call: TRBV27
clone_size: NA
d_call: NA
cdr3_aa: CASSFRDSKYEQYF

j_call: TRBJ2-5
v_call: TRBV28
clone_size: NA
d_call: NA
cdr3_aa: CASSFLDPYRGGETQYF

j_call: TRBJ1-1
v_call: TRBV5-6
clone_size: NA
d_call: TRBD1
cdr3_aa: CASRQGQEEAEAFF

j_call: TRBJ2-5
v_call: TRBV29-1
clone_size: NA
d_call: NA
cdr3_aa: CSVESQPNALETQYF

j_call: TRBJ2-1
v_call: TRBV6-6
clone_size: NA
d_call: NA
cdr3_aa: CASLRETAPYNEQFF

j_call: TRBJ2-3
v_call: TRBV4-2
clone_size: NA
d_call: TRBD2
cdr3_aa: CASSQALASGTSDTQYF

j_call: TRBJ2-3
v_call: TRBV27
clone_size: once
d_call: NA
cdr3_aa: CASRRRSAPSTDTQYF

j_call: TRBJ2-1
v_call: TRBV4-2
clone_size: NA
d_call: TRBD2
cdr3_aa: CASSQEESGDHNEQFF

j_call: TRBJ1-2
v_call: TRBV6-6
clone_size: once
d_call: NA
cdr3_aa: CASSCGAGDGYTF

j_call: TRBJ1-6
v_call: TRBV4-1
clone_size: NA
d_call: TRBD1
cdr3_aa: CASSQDLRKDRGDSPLHF

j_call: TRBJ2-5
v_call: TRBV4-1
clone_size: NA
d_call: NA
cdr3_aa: CASSHPEPRGQIPQYF

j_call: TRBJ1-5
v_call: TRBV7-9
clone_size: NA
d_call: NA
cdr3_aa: CASPGLINQPQHF

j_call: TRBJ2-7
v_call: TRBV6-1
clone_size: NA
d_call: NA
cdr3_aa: CASTGGPNYEQYF

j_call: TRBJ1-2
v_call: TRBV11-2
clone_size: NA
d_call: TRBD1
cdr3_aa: CASSLQRDRVDYGYTF

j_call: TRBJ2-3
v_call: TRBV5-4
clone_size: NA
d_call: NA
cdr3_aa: CASSLARGRGVDTQYF

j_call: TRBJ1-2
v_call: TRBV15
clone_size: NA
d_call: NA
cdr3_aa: CATSAQRSSYGYTF

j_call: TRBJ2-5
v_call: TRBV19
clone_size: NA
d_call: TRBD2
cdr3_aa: CASSIAGGMSRETQYF

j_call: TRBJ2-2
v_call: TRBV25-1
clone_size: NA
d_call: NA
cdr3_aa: CASRSAGELFF

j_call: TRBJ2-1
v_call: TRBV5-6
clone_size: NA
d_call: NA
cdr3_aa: CASSLGRPYNEQFF

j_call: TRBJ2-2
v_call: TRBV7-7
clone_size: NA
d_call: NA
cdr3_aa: CASSQDSYTGELFF

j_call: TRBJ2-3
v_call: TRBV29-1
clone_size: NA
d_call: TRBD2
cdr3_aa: CSGFGLAGEDTQYF

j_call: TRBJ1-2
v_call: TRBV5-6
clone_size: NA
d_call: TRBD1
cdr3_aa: CASSLRPRSGQGSRGYTF

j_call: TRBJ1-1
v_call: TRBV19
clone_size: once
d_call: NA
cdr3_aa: CASSSPPGMNTEAFF

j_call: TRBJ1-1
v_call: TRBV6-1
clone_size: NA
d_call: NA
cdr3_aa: CASSEAEREMPNTEAFF

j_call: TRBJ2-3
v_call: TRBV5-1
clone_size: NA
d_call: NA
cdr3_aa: CASSSPRSDTQYF

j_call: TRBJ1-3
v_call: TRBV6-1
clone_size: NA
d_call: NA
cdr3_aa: CASSAYRTLSGNTIYF

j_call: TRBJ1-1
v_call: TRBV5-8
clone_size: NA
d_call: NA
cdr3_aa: CASSLSERTEAFF

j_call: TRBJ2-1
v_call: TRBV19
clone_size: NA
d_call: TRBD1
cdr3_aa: CASSCRDRGHNEQFF

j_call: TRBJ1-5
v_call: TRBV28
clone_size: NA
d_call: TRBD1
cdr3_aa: CASSWVHRGKGQPQHF

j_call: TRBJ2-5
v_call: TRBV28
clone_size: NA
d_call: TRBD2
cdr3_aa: CASSFSPPRLAGQETQYF

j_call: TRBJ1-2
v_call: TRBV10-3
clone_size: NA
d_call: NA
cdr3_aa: CAISDGGSDYGYTF

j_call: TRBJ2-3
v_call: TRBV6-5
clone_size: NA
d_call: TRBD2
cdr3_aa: CASSSPGGEGTDTQYF

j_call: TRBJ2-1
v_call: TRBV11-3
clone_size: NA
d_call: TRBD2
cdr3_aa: CASSPLLAGTYNEQFF

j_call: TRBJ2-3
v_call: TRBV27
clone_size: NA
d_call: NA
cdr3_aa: CASSFRRVLGYFRTDTQYF

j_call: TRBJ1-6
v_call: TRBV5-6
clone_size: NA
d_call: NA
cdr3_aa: CASSLGRVDSPLHF

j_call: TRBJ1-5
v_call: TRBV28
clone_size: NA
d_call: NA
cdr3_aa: CASSTSSNQPQHF

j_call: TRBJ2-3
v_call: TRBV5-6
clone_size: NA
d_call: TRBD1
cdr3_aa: CASSLAFRGTDTQYF

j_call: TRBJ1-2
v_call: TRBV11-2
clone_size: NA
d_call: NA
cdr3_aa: CASSLGRDIYGYTF

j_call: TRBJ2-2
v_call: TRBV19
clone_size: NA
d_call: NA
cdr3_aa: CASKVAGGHTGELFF

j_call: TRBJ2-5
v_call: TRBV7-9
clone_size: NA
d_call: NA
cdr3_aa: CASSHVGTARQETQYF

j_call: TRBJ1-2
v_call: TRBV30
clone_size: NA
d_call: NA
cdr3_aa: CAWSVASNYGYTF